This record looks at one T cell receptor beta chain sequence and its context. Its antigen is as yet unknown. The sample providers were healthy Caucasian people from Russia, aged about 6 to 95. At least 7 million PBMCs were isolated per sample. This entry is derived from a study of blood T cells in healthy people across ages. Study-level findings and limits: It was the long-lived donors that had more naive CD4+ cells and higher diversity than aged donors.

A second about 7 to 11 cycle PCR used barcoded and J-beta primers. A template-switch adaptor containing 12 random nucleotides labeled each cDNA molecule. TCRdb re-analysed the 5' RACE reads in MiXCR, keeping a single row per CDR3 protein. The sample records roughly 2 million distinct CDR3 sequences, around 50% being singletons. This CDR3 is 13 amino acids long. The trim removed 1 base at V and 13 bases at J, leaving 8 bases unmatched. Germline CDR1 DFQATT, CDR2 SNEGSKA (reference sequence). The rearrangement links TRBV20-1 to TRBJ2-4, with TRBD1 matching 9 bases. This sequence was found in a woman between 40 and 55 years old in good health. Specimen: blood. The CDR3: CSARAGTGNEQYF. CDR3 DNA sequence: TGCAGTGCTAGAGCAGGGACAGGGAATGAGCAGTACTTC.